This TCR beta chain was identified during a study of T cells after yellow fever vaccination. Using its own MiXCR run on the 5' RACE reads, TCRdb lists one record per CDR3 protein. The sample comprises 350,000 to 550,000 distinct CDR3 sequences, approximately 18% of which are singletons, and around 17% rests with the top ten. Whole-study results and caveats: A small proportion of clonotypes was detected in both the CD4 and CD8 compartments.

From germline, CDR1 is DFQATT and CDR2 SNEGSKA (reference sequence). The CDR3 loop spans 11 amino acids. Trimming removed 3 bases at V and 6 bases at J, with 8 bases between. Only a few counts were recorded for this clonotype. Its matching antigen is unknown. The sequences come from PBMCs, collected before the yellow fever booster vaccination. V usage is TRBV20-1 and J usage is TRBJ1-2; D gene ambiguous. The receptor was derived from a man between 18 and 29 years old who received the YFV17D yellow fever vaccine. The DNA of the CDR3 is TGCAGTGCTAGTAGTGGGGATGGCTACACCTTC. It encodes CSASSGDGYTF.